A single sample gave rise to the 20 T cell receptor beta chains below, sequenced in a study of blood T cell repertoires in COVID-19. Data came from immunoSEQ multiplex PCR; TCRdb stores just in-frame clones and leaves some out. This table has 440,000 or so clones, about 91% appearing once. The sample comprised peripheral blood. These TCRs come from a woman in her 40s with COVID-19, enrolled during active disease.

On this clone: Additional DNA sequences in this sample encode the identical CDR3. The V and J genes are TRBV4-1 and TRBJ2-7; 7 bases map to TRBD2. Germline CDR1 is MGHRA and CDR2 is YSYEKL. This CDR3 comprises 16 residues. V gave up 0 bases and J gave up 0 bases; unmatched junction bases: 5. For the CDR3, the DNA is TGCGCCAGCAGCCAAGATAGCGGGTCGGGCTCCTACGAGCAGTACTTC. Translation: CASSQDSGSGSYEQYF.

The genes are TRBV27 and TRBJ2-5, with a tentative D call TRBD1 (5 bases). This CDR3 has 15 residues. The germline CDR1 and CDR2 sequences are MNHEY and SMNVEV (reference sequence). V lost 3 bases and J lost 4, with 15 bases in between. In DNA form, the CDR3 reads TGTGCCAGCAGTTTGAAGGGGCGGAGTGGAGAGACCCAGTACTTC. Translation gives CASSLKGRSGETQYF.

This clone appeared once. Here the CDR3 DNA reads TGTGCCAGCAGGATGGGACAGATCACCGGGGAGCTGTTTTTT. This sequence encodes CASRMGQITGELFF. V gene TRBV5-5 combines with J gene TRBJ2-2; 7 bases match TRBD1. Germline CDR1 and CDR2: SGHKS and YYEKEE (reference sequence). The V segment lost 5 bases and the J segment 4 bases; nucleotides outside the gene matches: 5. The CDR3 has 14 amino acids.

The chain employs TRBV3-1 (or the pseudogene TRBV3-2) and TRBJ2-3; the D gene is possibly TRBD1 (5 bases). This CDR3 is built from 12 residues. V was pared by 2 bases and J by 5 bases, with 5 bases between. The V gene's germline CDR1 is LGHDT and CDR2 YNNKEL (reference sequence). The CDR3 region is CASSQTGDTQYF. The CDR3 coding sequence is TGTGCCAGCAGCCAAACAGGAGATACGCAGTATTTT.

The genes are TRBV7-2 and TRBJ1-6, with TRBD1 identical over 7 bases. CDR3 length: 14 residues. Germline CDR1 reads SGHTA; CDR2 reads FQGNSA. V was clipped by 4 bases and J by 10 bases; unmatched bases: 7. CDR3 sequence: CASSSDRYYSPLHF. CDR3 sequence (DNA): TGTGCCAGCAGCTCGGACAGGTATTACTCACCCCTCCACTTT.

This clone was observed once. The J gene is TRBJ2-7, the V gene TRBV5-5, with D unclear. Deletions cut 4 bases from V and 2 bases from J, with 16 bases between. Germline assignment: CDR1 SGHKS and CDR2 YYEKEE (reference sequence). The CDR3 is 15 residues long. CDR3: CASSPIQLSTYEQYF. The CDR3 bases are TGTGCCAGCAGCCCTATACAGCTCTCTACCTACGAGCAGTACTTC.

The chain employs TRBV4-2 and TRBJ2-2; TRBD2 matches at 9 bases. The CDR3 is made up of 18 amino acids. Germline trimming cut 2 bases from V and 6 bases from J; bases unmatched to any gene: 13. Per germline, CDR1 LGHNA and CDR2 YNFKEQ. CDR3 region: CASSQTLRQRGVPGELFF. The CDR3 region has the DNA TGTGCCAGCAGCCAAACCCTCAGGCAGCGGGGGGTTCCCGGGGAGCTGTTTTTT.

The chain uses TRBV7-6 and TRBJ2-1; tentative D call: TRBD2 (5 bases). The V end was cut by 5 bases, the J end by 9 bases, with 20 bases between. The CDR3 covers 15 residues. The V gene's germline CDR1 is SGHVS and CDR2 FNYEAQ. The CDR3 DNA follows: TGTGCCAGCAGCGCCTATAGCTTACTAGTGGTTGAGCAGTTCTTC. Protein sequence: CASSAYSLLVVEQFF.

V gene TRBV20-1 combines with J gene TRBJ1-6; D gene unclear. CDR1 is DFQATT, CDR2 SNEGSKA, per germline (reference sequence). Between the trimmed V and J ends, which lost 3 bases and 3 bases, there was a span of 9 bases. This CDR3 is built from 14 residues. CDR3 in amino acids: CSASGPNYNSPLHF. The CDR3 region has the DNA TGCAGTGCTAGTGGTCCTAACTATAATTCACCCCTCCACTTT.

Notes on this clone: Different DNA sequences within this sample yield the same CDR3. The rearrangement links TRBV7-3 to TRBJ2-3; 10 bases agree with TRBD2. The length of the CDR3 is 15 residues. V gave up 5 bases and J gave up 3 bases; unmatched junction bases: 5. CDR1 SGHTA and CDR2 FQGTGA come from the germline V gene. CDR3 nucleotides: TGTGCCAGCAGCCTTAGCGGGGGGCCTACAGATACGCAGTATTTT. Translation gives CASSLSGGPTDTQYF. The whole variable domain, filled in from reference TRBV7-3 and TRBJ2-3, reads GAGVSQTPSNKVTEKGKYVELRCDPISGHTALYWYRQSLGQGPEFLIYFQGTGAADDSGLPNDRFFAVRPEGSVSTLKIQRTERGDSAVYLCASSLSGGPTDTQYFGPGTRLTVL.

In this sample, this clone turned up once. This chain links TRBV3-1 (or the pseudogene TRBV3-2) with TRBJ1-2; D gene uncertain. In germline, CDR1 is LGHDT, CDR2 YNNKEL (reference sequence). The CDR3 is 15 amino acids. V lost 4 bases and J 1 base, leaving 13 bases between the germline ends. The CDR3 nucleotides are TGTGCCAGCAGCCCACCTTTTTGGCTTAACTATGGCTACACCTTC. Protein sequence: CASSPPFWLNYGYTF.

The CDR3 region has the DNA TGTGCCAGCAGCGTAGGGGGGCGGTCCTACGAGCAGTACTTC. Translation: CASSVGGRSYEQYF. J is TRBJ2-7 and V is TRBV9; possibly TRBD1 for D (6 bases). The CDR3 sequence is 14 residues long. Trimming removed 0 bases from V and 1 base from J, with 8 bases in between. Germline lookup yields CDR1 SGDLS and CDR2 YYNGEE.

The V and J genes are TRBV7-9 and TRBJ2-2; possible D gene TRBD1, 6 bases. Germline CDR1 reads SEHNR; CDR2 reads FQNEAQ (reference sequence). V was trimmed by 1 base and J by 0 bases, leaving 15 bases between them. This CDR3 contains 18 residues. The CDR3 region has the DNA TGTGCCAGCAGCTTAGGACTTGCAGGGGAGACGAACACCGGGGAGCTGTTTTTT. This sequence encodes CASSLGLAGETNTGELFF.

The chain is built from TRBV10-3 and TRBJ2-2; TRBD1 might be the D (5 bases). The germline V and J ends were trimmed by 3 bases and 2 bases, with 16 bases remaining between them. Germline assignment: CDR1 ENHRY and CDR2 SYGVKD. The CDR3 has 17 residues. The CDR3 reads CAISDYLRQRNTGELFF. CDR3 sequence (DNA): TGTGCCATCAGTGACTACCTTAGACAGCGCAACACCGGGGAGCTGTTTTTT.

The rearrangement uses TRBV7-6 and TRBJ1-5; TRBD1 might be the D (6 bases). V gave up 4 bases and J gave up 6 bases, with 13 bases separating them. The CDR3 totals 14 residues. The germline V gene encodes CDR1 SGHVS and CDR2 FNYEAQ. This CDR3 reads CASSSQRGAQPQHF. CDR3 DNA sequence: TGTGCCAGCAGCTCCCAACGGGGGGCTCAGCCCCAGCATTTT.

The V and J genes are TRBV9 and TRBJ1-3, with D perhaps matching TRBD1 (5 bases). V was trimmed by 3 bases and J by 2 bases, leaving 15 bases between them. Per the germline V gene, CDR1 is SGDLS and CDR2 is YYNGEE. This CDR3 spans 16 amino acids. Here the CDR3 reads CASSATRGGTGNTIYF. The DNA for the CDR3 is TGTGCCAGCAGCGCTACCCGCGGGGGAACTGGAAACACCATATATTTT.

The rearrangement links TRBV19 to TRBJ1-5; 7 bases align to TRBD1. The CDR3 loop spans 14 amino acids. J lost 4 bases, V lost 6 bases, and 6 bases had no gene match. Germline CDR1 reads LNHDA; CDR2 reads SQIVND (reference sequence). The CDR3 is CASRIRQGNQPQHF. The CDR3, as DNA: TGTGCCAGTAGGATCCGACAGGGAAATCAGCCCCAGCATTTT. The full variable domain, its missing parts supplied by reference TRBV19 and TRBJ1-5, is DGGITQSPKYLFRKEGQNVTLSCEQNLNHDAMYWYRQDPGQGLRLIYYSQIVNDFQKGDIAEGYSVSREKKESFPLTVTSAQKNPTAFYLCASRIRQGNQPQHFGDGTRLSIL.

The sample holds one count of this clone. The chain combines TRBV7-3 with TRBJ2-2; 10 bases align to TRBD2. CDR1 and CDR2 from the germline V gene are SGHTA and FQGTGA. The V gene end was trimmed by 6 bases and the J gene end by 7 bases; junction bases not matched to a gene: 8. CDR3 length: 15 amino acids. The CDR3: CASRGGTSASGELFF. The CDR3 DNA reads TGTGCCAGCAGGGGCGGGACTAGCGCTAGCGGGGAGCTGTTTTTT.

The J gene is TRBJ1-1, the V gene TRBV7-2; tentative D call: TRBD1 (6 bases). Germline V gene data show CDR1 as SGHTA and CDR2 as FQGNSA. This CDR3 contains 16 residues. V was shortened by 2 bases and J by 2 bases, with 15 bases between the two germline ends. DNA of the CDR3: TGTGCCAGCAGCTTAATGTCGCTGGGGGCTAACACTGAAGCTTTCTTT. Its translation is CASSLMSLGANTEAFF.

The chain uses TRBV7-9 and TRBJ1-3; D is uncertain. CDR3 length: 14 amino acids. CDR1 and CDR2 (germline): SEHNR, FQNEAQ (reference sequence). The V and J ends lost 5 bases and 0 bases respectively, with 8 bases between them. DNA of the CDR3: TGTGCCAGCAGCAGACTGAGCTCTGGAAACACCATATATTTT. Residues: CASSRLSSGNTIYF.